The rows below give T cell receptor beta chains drawn from one sample of a study of OX40 agonist ivuxolimab in advanced cancers. Method: immunoSEQ multiplex PCR; TCRdb's copy keeps in-frame clones and lacks some. This table has around 100,000 clones, 89% appearing once. Sample: CD4+ or CD8+ T cells sorted from blood, taken in a trial of the OX40 agonist ivuxolimab. The receptors stem from an adult with an advanced solid tumor such as melanoma, head and neck, liver or kidney cancer. Both conserved end residues are part of each CDR3. A D gene is named only where the DNA matches it firmly. The listing skips clone size in some rows; elsewhere it reads once, few, many or a size class.

CDR3 protein: CASSVAVTAYSYEQYF; CDR3 DNA: TGTGCCAGCAGCGTAGCAGTGACAGCGTACTCCTACGAGCAGTACTTC; D gene: NA; clone size: NA; V gene: TRBV9; J gene: TRBJ2-7
CDR3 protein: CASEGEGPGGYGYTF; CDR3 DNA: TGTGCCAGCGAGGGGGAAGGGCCTGGGGGCTATGGCTACACCTTC; D gene: NA; clone size: NA; V gene: TRBV5-4; J gene: TRBJ1-2
CDR3 protein: CASSLLVADTGELFF; CDR3 DNA: TGTGCCAGCAGCTTACTGGTAGCGGACACCGGGGAGCTGTTTTTT; D gene: NA; clone size: NA; V gene: TRBV7-9; J gene: TRBJ2-2
CDR3 protein: CASSSRGTSGETQYF; CDR3 DNA: TGTGCCAGCAGCTCGCGGGGGACTAGCGGAGAGACCCAGTACTTC; D gene: TRBD2; clone size: NA; V gene: TRBV5-6; J gene: TRBJ2-5
CDR3 protein: CASSQGAKTTNEKLFF; CDR3 DNA: TGCGCCAGCAGCCAAGGAGCAAAAACAACTAATGAAAAACTGTTTTTT; D gene: NA; clone size: NA; V gene: TRBV4-3; J gene: TRBJ1-4
CDR3 protein: CASSVGTGGEKLFF; CDR3 DNA: TGTGCCAGCAGCGTAGGGACAGGGGGAGAAAAACTGTTTTTT; D gene: TRBD1; clone size: once; V gene: TRBV9; J gene: TRBJ1-4
CDR3 protein: CASRPTGIPLAFF; CDR3 DNA: TGTGCCAGCAGGCCAACAGGGATCCCCCTGGCTTTCTTT; D gene: NA; clone size: NA; V gene: TRBV6-6; J gene: TRBJ1-1
CDR3 protein: CASSAIPSSGSGYEQYF; CDR3 DNA: TGTGCCAGCAGCGCCATCCCCTCTAGCGGGAGTGGCTACGAGCAGTACTTC; D gene: TRBD2; clone size: NA; V gene: TRBV9; J gene: TRBJ2-7
CDR3 protein: CASSFLRFSDTGELFF; CDR3 DNA: TGTGCCAGCAGCTTTCTGAGGTTCTCGGACACCGGGGAGCTGTTTTTT; D gene: NA; clone size: NA; V gene: TRBV5-6; J gene: TRBJ2-2
CDR3 protein: CASRSGTGVETQYF; CDR3 DNA: TGTGCCAGCAGATCCGGGACAGGGGTTGAGACCCAGTACTTC; D gene: TRBD1; clone size: NA; V gene: TRBV6-1; J gene: TRBJ2-5
CDR3 protein: CASSQLHAANTGELFF; CDR3 DNA: TGCGCCAGCAGCCAACTACATGCCGCGAACACCGGGGAGCTGTTTTTT; D gene: NA; clone size: NA; V gene: TRBV4-3; J gene: TRBJ2-2
CDR3 protein: CASKSRDTSYEQYF; CDR3 DNA: TGTGCCAGCAAGTCACGGGACACCTCCTACGAGCAGTACTTC; D gene: NA; clone size: NA; V gene: TRBV6-6; J gene: TRBJ2-7
CDR3 protein: CASSLSGVNEKLFF; CDR3 DNA: TGCGCCAGCAGCTTGTCCGGCGTTAATGAAAAACTGTTTTTT; D gene: NA; clone size: NA; V gene: TRBV5-1; J gene: TRBJ1-4
CDR3 protein: CASRPGRTGGDTEAFF; CDR3 DNA: TGTGCCAGCAGACCCGGCAGGACAGGGGGCGACACTGAAGCTTTCTTT; D gene: TRBD1; clone size: NA; V gene: TRBV4-2; J gene: TRBJ1-1
CDR3 protein: CASSPFASFTEAFF; CDR3 DNA: TGTGCCAGCAGCCCCTTTGCAAGTTTCACTGAAGCTTTCTTT; D gene: NA; clone size: NA; V gene: TRBV7-9; J gene: TRBJ1-1
CDR3 protein: CASSPSGGPTYEQYF; CDR3 DNA: TGTGCCAGCAGCCCGAGCGGGGGGCCTACCTACGAGCAGTACTTC; D gene: TRBD2; clone size: NA; V gene: TRBV11-3; J gene: TRBJ2-7
CDR3 protein: CASRTTGSGTDTQYF; CDR3 DNA: TGTGCCAGCAGAACGACAGGGTCGGGCACAGATACGCAGTATTTT; D gene: TRBD1; clone size: few; V gene: TRBV2; J gene: TRBJ2-3
CDR3 protein: CASCGISGGEQYF; CDR3 DNA: TGTGCCAGTTGCGGTATATCGGGCGGCGAGCAGTACTTC; D gene: NA; clone size: NA; V gene: TRBV19; J gene: TRBJ2-7
CDR3 protein: CASSFELNTEAFF; CDR3 DNA: TGTGCCAGCAGCTTTGAGTTGAACACTGAAGCTTTCTTT; D gene: NA; clone size: once; V gene: TRBV11-2; J gene: TRBJ1-1
CDR3 protein: CASSPPDNSGNTIYF; CDR3 DNA: TGTGCCAGCTCACCACCGGACAACTCTGGAAACACCATATATTTT; D gene: NA; clone size: NA; V gene: TRBV18; J gene: TRBJ1-3
CDR3 protein: CASSLAAPSNTGELFF; CDR3 DNA: TGTGCCAGCAGCTTAGCGGCTCCCTCTAACACCGGGGAGCTGTTTTTT; D gene: NA; clone size: NA; V gene: TRBV7-3; J gene: TRBJ2-2
CDR3 protein: CASSVGHLAEAFF; CDR3 DNA: TGTGCCAGCAGTGTGGGACATCTCGCTGAAGCTTTCTTT; D gene: NA; clone size: NA; V gene: TRBV25-1; J gene: TRBJ1-1
CDR3 protein: CASSERARGSSGANVLTF; CDR3 DNA: TGTGCCAGCAGTGAGCGGGCCAGGGGGAGCTCTGGGGCCAACGTCCTGACTTTC; D gene: TRBD1; clone size: NA; V gene: TRBV2; J gene: TRBJ2-6
CDR3 protein: CATSRGFLGTSWRPAYNEQFF; CDR3 DNA: TGTGCCACCAGCAGAGGTTTTTTGGGGACTAGCTGGAGGCCAGCGTACAATGAGCAGTTCTTC; D gene: TRBD2; clone size: NA; V gene: TRBV15; J gene: TRBJ2-1
CDR3 protein: CASSYSIAGGSYEQYF; CDR3 DNA: TGTGCCAGCAGTTACTCTATAGCGGGAGGATCCTACGAGCAGTACTTC; D gene: TRBD2; clone size: NA; V gene: TRBV6-5; J gene: TRBJ2-7
CDR3 protein: CASSLGGRLQETQYF; CDR3 DNA: TGTGCCAGCAGCTTAGGGGGCCGACTGCAAGAGACCCAGTACTTC; D gene: NA; clone size: NA; V gene: TRBV11-3; J gene: TRBJ2-5
CDR3 protein: CATSFGDTLYEQYF; CDR3 DNA: TGTGCCACTTCCTTTGGGGACACTCTCTACGAGCAGTACTTC; D gene: NA; clone size: NA; V gene: TRBV27; J gene: TRBJ2-7
CDR3 protein: CAWTVSGGGQPQHF; CDR3 DNA: TGTGCCTGGACCGTATCAGGGGGCGGTCAGCCCCAGCATTTT; D gene: TRBD1; clone size: NA; V gene: TRBV30; J gene: TRBJ1-5
CDR3 protein: CASSQVTDISGYTF; CDR3 DNA: TGTGCCAGCAGCCAAGTTACGGACATTAGTGGCTACACCTTC; D gene: NA; clone size: NA; V gene: TRBV5-5; J gene: TRBJ1-2
CDR3 protein: CASSDLDGELFF; CDR3 DNA: TGTGCCAGCAGTGACTTGGACGGGGAGCTGTTTTTT; D gene: NA; clone size: few; V gene: TRBV6-4; J gene: TRBJ2-2
CDR3 protein: CASTSLVETANYGYTF; CDR3 DNA: TGTGCCAGTACCAGCCTAGTAGAGACAGCAAACTATGGCTACACCTTC; D gene: NA; clone size: NA; V gene: TRBV19; J gene: TRBJ1-2
CDR3 protein: CASSENLNTEAFF; CDR3 DNA: TGTGCCAGCAGTGAGAATCTGAACACTGAAGCTTTCTTT; D gene: NA; clone size: NA; V gene: TRBV6-4; J gene: TRBJ1-1
CDR3 protein: CAWQGSFTDTQYF; CDR3 DNA: TGTGCCTGGCAGGGAAGCTTCACAGATACGCAGTATTTT; D gene: NA; clone size: NA; V gene: TRBV30; J gene: TRBJ2-3
CDR3 protein: CSAATGEGNTEAFF; CDR3 DNA: TGCAGCGCTGCAACAGGGGAAGGAAACACTGAAGCTTTCTTT; D gene: TRBD1; clone size: NA; V gene: TRBV29-1; J gene: TRBJ1-1
CDR3 protein: CASTPDRGITDTQYF; CDR3 DNA: TGTGCCAGCACTCCCGACAGGGGCATCACAGATACGCAGTATTTT; D gene: TRBD1; clone size: NA; V gene: TRBV2; J gene: TRBJ2-3
CDR3 protein: CASSLAGLAGVGTQYF; CDR3 DNA: TGTGCCAGCAGCTTAGCGGGCCTAGCGGGAGTGGGTACGCAGTATTTT; D gene: TRBD2; clone size: NA; V gene: TRBV7-3; J gene: TRBJ2-3
CDR3 protein: CASGPVGRGPNNYGYTF; CDR3 DNA: TGTGCTAGTGGTCCGGTGGGCAGGGGGCCTAACAACTATGGCTACACCTTC; D gene: TRBD1; clone size: NA; V gene: TRBV12-5; J gene: TRBJ1-2
CDR3 protein: CASSSPGETQYF; CDR3 DNA: TGTGCCAGCTCCTCCCCGGGGGAGACCCAGTACTTC; D gene: NA; clone size: NA; V gene: TRBV7-2; J gene: TRBJ2-5
CDR3 protein: CASSLELNYGYTF; CDR3 DNA: TGTGCCAGCAGCTTAGAGCTTAACTATGGCTACACCTTC; D gene: NA; clone size: NA; V gene: TRBV11-2; J gene: TRBJ1-2
CDR3 protein: CASSVGPGTGADEQFF; CDR3 DNA: TGTGCCAGCAGCGTAGGGCCGGGGACAGGGGCGGATGAGCAGTTCTTC; D gene: TRBD1; clone size: NA; V gene: TRBV9; J gene: TRBJ2-1
CDR3 protein: CASSLLRSSYEQYF; CDR3 DNA: TGTGCCAGCAGCTTACTTAGGAGCTCCTACGAGCAGTACTTC; D gene: NA; clone size: NA; V gene: TRBV7-8; J gene: TRBJ2-7
CDR3 protein: CASSLGNQETQYF; CDR3 DNA: TGTGCCAGCAGCTTGGGGAACCAAGAGACCCAGTACTTC; D gene: NA; clone size: NA; V gene: TRBV5-6; J gene: TRBJ2-5
CDR3 protein: CASSPLSGGAIDTQYF; CDR3 DNA: TGCGCCAGCAGCCCGCTTAGCGGGGGGGCAATAGATACGCAGTATTTT; D gene: TRBD2; clone size: NA; V gene: TRBV4-3; J gene: TRBJ2-3
CDR3 protein: CASSPGLGSNQPQHF; CDR3 DNA: TGCGCCAGCAGTCCCGGGCTGGGAAGCAATCAGCCCCAGCATTTT; D gene: NA; clone size: NA; V gene: TRBV4-3; J gene: TRBJ1-5
CDR3 protein: CASSVVMQAEAFF; CDR3 DNA: TGTGCCAGCAGCGTAGTAATGCAGGCTGAAGCTTTCTTT; D gene: NA; clone size: NA; V gene: TRBV9; J gene: TRBJ1-1
CDR3 protein: CASSFGQGGVQETQYF; CDR3 DNA: TGTGCCAGCAGCTTCGGACAGGGGGGAGTACAAGAGACCCAGTACTTC; D gene: TRBD1; clone size: NA; V gene: TRBV9; J gene: TRBJ2-5
CDR3 protein: CASSQQRLNTEAFF; CDR3 DNA: TGCGCCAGCAGCCAACAGAGACTGAACACTGAAGCTTTCTTT; D gene: NA; clone size: NA; V gene: TRBV4-1; J gene: TRBJ1-1
CDR3 protein: CASRSDRNNSPLHF; CDR3 DNA: TGTGCCAGCAGATCGGACAGGAACAATTCACCCCTCCACTTT; D gene: TRBD1; clone size: NA; V gene: TRBV7-9; J gene: TRBJ1-6
CDR3 protein: CASSPLPGGVHEQFF; CDR3 DNA: TGTGCCAGCAGCCCGCTGCCCGGGGGAGTTCATGAGCAGTTCTTC; D gene: NA; clone size: NA; V gene: TRBV7-6; J gene: TRBJ2-1
CDR3 protein: CASSYSSGSYEQYF; CDR3 DNA: TGTGCCAGCAGTTACTCGTCGGGGTCCTACGAGCAGTACTTC; D gene: NA; clone size: NA; V gene: TRBV6-6; J gene: TRBJ2-7
CDR3 protein: CASSSHISYNEQFF; CDR3 DNA: TGTGCCAGCAGTTCCCACATCTCCTACAATGAGCAGTTCTTC; D gene: NA; clone size: NA; V gene: TRBV28; J gene: TRBJ2-1
CDR3 protein: CASSLREGENEQFF; CDR3 DNA: TGTGCCAGCAGTTTGAGAGAAGGTGAGAATGAGCAGTTCTTC; D gene: NA; clone size: NA; V gene: TRBV27; J gene: TRBJ2-1
CDR3 protein: CASRGSLNQPQHF; CDR3 DNA: TGTGCCAGCAGAGGCAGCCTTAATCAGCCCCAGCATTTT; D gene: NA; clone size: NA; V gene: TRBV7-2; J gene: TRBJ1-5